This T cell receptor (beta chain) was sequenced in a study of blood T cell repertoires in COVID-19. The study drew participants aged roughly 18 to 95 years from approximately 23 US areas. Donors of Cohort 3 who recovered were those that had two negative PCRs, clearance, or symptom resolution. The assay was immunoSEQ multiplex PCR, and TCRdb's table has in-frame clones only and misses some. The sample has roughly 140,000 clones; roughly four fifths are singletons. Sequencing used PBMCs or T cells enriched from blood (not recorded which). This clonotype was sampled from a man aged 50-59 years who had recovered from COVID-19.

The CDR3 spells CASSLEGGGAADTQYF. The CDR3 nucleotides read TGTGCCAGCAGCTTAGAGGGCGGGGGGGCGGCAGATACGCAGTATTTT. The chain uses TRBV7-2 and TRBJ2-3; 9 positions match TRBD2. Germline-derived CDR1 and CDR2 are SGHTA and FQGNSA. The CDR3 covers 16 residues. V lost 1 base to trimming and J lost 4 bases; unmatched junction nucleotides: 6.